The TCR beta chain described here comes from a study of blood T cells in healthy people across ages. The wider study: About one barcoded beta molecule was captured per two T cells (by template switching). General study findings and limits: Samples with more naive T cells showed higher observed beta diversity.

Turning to this clonotype: Its antigen is undetermined.

Combining a sample-barcoded 5' primer with a J-beta primer mix, a second PCR ran for 7 to 11 cycles. TCRdb analysed the 5' RACE reads with MiXCR anew, one entry per CDR3 protein. The sample gives about 640,000 distinct CDR3 sequences, roughly 58% of which show up once; roughly 34% is in the top ten. Germline V gives CDR1 SGHAT, CDR2 FQNNGV. There are 13 residues in the CDR3. V was trimmed by 3 bases and J by 7 bases, leaving 12 bases between them. This sequence originates from a man aged 55 to 70 in good health. Material for sequencing was blood. The chain links TRBV11-2 to TRBJ1-2; a weak D match, TRBD1 (5 bases). The CDR3 loop is CASSFDRPFGYTF. The DNA for the CDR3 is TGTGCCAGCAGCTTTGACAGACCCTTTGGCTACACCTTC.